This entry concerns a single T cell receptor (beta chain). This specimen comes from a study of cytomegalovirus exposure and HLA in healthy donors. The primer mix had 60 Vbeta and 13 Jbeta primers. Sequencing was performed with immunoSEQ multiplex PCR; in TCRdb, only in-frame clones are kept and a portion is missing. The sample includes more than 100,000 clones, more than 75% of them seen just once. Germline CDR1 and CDR2: SGHDT and YYEEEE. J lost 5 bases, V lost 5 bases, and 9 bases had no gene match. The CDR3 covers 15 residues. The sequencing input was PBMCs. This clonotype originated in a woman under 30 in good health and CMV-seropositive. This chain connects TRBV5-6 to TRBJ2-1; 8 nucleotides align to TRBD2. This CDR3 reads CASRSWGSGNNEQFF. The CDR3 bases are TGTGCCAGCAGATCGTGGGGTAGCGGGAACAATGAGCAGTTCTTC.